One sample yielded the 7 T cell receptor beta chains listed below, sequenced in a study of T cell responses to AZD1222 COVID-19 vaccine. The method was immunoSEQ multiplex PCR; TCRdb's version includes in-frame clones alone and lacks a portion of them. In the table there are approximately 140,000 clones, around 94% of which are singletons. This specimen consisted of peripheral blood, obtained 28 days after the second AZD1222 dose. The source of these receptors is an adult who received the AZD1222 COVID-19 vaccine.

The chain employs TRBV27 and TRBJ2-1; D might be TRBD1 (6 bases). The germline CDR1 and CDR2 sequences are MNHEY and SMNVEV (reference sequence). V was shortened by 8 bases and J by 7 bases, with 18 bases between the two germline ends. CDR3 length: 14 residues. The CDR3 region is CASGSQGVVNEQFF. The CDR3 DNA sequence: TGTGCCAGCGGGTCACAGGGAGTGGTTAATGAGCAGTTCTTC.

This clone was found a few times. The J gene is TRBJ2-1, the V gene TRBV24-1; weak D call: TRBD2 (5 bases). From germline, CDR1 is KGHDR and CDR2 SFDVKD. The V gene lost 3 bases and the J gene lost 5 bases, with 13 bases spanning the gap. The CDR3 covers 15 residues. The CDR3 DNA follows: TGTGCCACCAGTGATGGTGGGAGAATGGACAATGAGCAGTTCTTC. As protein: CATSDGGRMDNEQFF.

This clone was observed a single time. The chain employs TRBV7-7 and TRBJ2-2; D may be TRBD2 (5 bases). CDR1 and CDR2 (germline): SSHAT, FNYEAQ (reference sequence). Deletions cut 7 bases from V and 0 bases from J, with 9 bases between. This CDR3 contains 14 residues. The CDR3 DNA reads TGTGCCAGCAAAGCGGATACGAACACCGGGGAGCTGTTTTTT. Encoded protein: CASKADTNTGELFF.

Remarks on this clone: Other DNA sequences in the same sample also yield this CDR3. The chain has TRBV12-3 or TRBV12-4 and TRBJ1-2; D not resolved. CDR3 length equals 12 residues. Between the trimmed V and J ends, which lost 4 bases and 7 bases, there was a span of 10 bases. CDR3: CASSSPQGGYTF. The CDR3 DNA reads TGTGCCAGCAGTTCGCCCCAAGGTGGCTACACCTTC.

This chain joins TRBV18 and TRBJ1-1; TRBD1 is a possible D gene (5 bases). This CDR3 comprises 15 residues. The V gene's germline CDR1 is KGHSH and CDR2 LQKENI. V lost 6 bases and J 1 base, leaving 15 bases between the germline ends. The CDR3, as DNA: TGTGCCAGCTCGCCAGCAGGGAATAGGAACACTGAAGCTTTCTTT. It is translated as CASSPAGNRNTEAFF.

This clone occurred a few times. The chain combines TRBV6-5 with TRBJ1-4; D may be TRBD1 (5 bases). V was trimmed by 1 base and J by 7 bases, leaving 16 bases between them. CDR3 length: 16 amino acids. Germline V gene data show CDR1 as MNHEY and CDR2 as SVGAGI. CDR3 sequence (DNA): TGTGCCAGCAGTTACTATAGGGGTTTTCAAGGTGAAAAACTGTTTTTT. Protein: CASSYYRGFQGEKLFF.

The chain recombines TRBV5-4 with TRBJ2-3, with 8 bases lining up with TRBD2. V was pared by 3 bases and J by 6 bases, with 12 bases of the junction left unmatched. The CDR3 contains 16 residues. Per germline, CDR1 SGHNT and CDR2 YYREEE (reference sequence). This chain's CDR3 is CASSSAAGGTGDTQYF. The CDR3 DNA reads TGTGCCAGCAGCTCAGCTGCGGGGGGCACTGGGGATACGCAGTATTTT.